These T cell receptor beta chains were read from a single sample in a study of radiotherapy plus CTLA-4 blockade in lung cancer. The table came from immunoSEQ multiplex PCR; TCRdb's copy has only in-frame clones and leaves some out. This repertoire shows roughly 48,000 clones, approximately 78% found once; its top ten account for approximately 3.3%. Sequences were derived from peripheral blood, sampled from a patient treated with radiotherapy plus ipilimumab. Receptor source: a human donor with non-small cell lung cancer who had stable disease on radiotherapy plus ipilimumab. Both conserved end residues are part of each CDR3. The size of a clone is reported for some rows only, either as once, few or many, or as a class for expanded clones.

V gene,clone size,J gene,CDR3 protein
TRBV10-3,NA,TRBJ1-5,CAISAEFSEPQHF
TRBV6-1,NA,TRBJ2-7,CASVSGQVSYEQYF
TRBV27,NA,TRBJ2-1,CASRIGRTPLNEQFF
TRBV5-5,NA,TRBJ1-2,CASSYRQGSHGPNYGYTF
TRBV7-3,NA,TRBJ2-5,CASSSRQGGETQYF
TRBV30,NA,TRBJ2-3,CAWSVRSSDTQYF
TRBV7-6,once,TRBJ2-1,CASSLVAGLYNEQFF
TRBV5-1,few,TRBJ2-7,CASRLTGTSSNEQYF
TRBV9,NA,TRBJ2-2,CASTSSPTRGRNTGELFF
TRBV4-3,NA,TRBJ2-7,CASSPSTGGGEQYF
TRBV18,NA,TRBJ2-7,CASSQEVRSYEQYF
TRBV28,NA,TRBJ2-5,CASSLAAGGRETQYF
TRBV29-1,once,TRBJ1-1,CSVGQPWRDTEAFF
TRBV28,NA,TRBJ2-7,CASRSTPSGSAYEQYF
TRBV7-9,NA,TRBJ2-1,CASSYSFQGGSYNEQFF
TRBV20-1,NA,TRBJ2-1,CSASRGSEQFF
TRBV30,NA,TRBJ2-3,CAWGLAGGPIGTQYF
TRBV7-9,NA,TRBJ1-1,CASSFDWPGAEAFF
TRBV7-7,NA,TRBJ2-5,CASGPGNVGQAVVQYF
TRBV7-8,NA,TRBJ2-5,CASSPPGETQYF
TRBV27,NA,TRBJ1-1,CASSLDRGVNTEAFF
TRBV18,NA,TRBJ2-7,CASSPAGAHEQYF
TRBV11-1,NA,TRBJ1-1,CASSLGGVAEAFF
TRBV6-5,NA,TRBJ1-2,CASSPGFAYGYTF
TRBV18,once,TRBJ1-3,CASSPERRAGNTIYF
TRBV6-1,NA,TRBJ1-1,CASSEWADTEAFF
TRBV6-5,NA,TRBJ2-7,CASSYSSGAPYEQYF
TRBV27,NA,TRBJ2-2,CASALGIAGGPNTGELFF
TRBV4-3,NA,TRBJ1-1,CASSQHNKGAEAFF
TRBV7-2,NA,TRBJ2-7,CASSSGGTGGRYEQYF
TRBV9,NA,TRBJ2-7,CASSGGTAPYYEQYF
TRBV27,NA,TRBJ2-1,CASSLSRAGLNYNEQFF
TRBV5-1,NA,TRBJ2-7,CASSWTGTRESEQYF
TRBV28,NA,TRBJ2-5,CASSQGLQETQYF
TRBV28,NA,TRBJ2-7,CASSFLPGQGDYEQYF
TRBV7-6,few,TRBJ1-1,CASSLDLNTEAFF
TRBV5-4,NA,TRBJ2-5,CASSLAAGGQETQYF
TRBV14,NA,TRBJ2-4,CASSPRFWGTRTLAKNIQYF
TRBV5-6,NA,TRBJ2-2,CASSSGPGQWNTGELFF
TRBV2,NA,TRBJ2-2,CASSERGTSTGELFF
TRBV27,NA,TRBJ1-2,CASSQTPNYGYTF
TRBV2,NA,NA,CASSEVTLAGTSSYEQYF
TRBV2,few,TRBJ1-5,CASQGTGGGQPQHF
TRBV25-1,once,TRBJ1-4,CASSWTGVNEKLFF
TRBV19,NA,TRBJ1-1,CAIWVGDVRGEAFF
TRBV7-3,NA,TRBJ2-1,CASSLRASGSQREQFF
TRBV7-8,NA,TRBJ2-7,CASSLRYEQYF
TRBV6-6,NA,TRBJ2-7,CASSPGAGPYEQYF
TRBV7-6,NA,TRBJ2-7,CASSLGTSEKDTTPYEQYF
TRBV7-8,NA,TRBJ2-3,CASSLAGGVTDTQYF
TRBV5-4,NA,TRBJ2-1,CASSLSAGDHNEQFF
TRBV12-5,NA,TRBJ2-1,CASGQGGATSSEQFF
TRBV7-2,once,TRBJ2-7,CASSLASLEQYF
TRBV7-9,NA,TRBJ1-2,CASSSGQGAPGYGYTF
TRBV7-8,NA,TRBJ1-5,CASSSIRAGPGYSNQPQHF
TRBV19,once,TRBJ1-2,CASSIRDRENYGYTF
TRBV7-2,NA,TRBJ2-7,CASSLATYEQYF
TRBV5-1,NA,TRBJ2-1,CASSRVNEQFF
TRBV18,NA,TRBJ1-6,CASSPGPGGYNSPLHF